A selection of T cell receptor beta chains follows, all from one sample in a study of shared clonotypes between healthy human individuals. Method: immunoSEQ multiplex PCR; TCRdb's copy keeps in-frame clones and lacks some. The repertoire consists of approximately 470,000 clones, with over 75% occurring once and the leading ten covering over 9.5%. The sequenced sample consisted of PBMCs. The source of these receptors is a woman aged 40 to 55 in good health. Some clones in this sample may be carry-over from other donors' samples. The CDR3 runs from the conserved cysteine through the conserved F or W. The order of the fields is V gene, J gene, D gene, clone size, CDR3 DNA, CDR3 protein. The D gene is left open where the match is weak. Some rows mark clone size as missing; the rest say once, few, many or name a class of expanded clone.

v_call: TRBV23-1; j_call: TRBJ1-2; d_call: TRBD1; clone_size: few; cdr3_nt: TGCGCCAGCAGTCACCTGGACAGGGGGACCTATGGCTACACCTTC; cdr3_aa: CASSHLDRGTYGYTF
v_call: TRBV27; j_call: TRBJ2-5; d_call: TRBD2; clone_size: -; cdr3_nt: TGTGCCAGCAGTTTATCCCCGGGGTTTAGCGGGAGAGGCCAAGAGACCCAGTACTTC; cdr3_aa: CASSLSPGFSGRGQETQYF
v_call: TRBV28; j_call: TRBJ1-4; d_call: -; clone_size: few; cdr3_nt: TGTGCCAGCAGTATACACAAGGTGGGGGAAAAACTGTTTTTT; cdr3_aa: CASSIHKVGEKLFF
v_call: TRBV28; j_call: TRBJ2-7; d_call: TRBD2; clone_size: -; cdr3_nt: TGTGCCACCCGGCGGGGGGGAGGGGGCGAGCAGTACTTC; cdr3_aa: CATRRGGGGEQYF
v_call: TRBV5-6; j_call: TRBJ1-1; d_call: -; clone_size: few; cdr3_nt: TGTGCCAGCAGCTCCTCGAGCAGGGGAGTTGAAGCTTTCTTT; cdr3_aa: CASSSSSRGVEAFF
v_call: TRBV28; j_call: TRBJ2-7; d_call: -; clone_size: once; cdr3_nt: TGTGCCAGCAGTTTACAGGTAACCTACGAGCAGTACTTC; cdr3_aa: CASSLQVTYEQYF
v_call: TRBV25-1; j_call: TRBJ1-5; d_call: -; clone_size: -; cdr3_nt: TGTGCCAGCAGTCAGGGAGGGACCGATCAGCCCCAGCATTTT; cdr3_aa: CASSQGGTDQPQHF
v_call: TRBV9; j_call: TRBJ2-3; d_call: -; clone_size: -; cdr3_nt: TGTGCCAGCAGTCCCGCAGGGTCGGATACGCAGTATTTT; cdr3_aa: CASSPAGSDTQYF
v_call: TRBV19; j_call: TRBJ2-5; d_call: TRBD1; clone_size: -; cdr3_nt: TGTGCCAGTAGTATCGGGGAGGACAGGGGATTTGGAGAGACCCAGTACTTC; cdr3_aa: CASSIGEDRGFGETQYF
v_call: TRBV4-2; j_call: TRBJ2-6; d_call: -; clone_size: once; cdr3_nt: TGTGCCAGCAGCCAAGTGCAGTTAGGCTCTGGGGCCAACGTCCTGACTTTC; cdr3_aa: CASSQVQLGSGANVLTF
v_call: TRBV19; j_call: TRBJ2-7; d_call: TRBD1; clone_size: -; cdr3_nt: TGTGCCAGTAGTCCAACAGGGGCCAACCTCTACGAGCAGTACTTC; cdr3_aa: CASSPTGANLYEQYF
v_call: TRBV30; j_call: TRBJ2-7; d_call: TRBD2; clone_size: -; cdr3_nt: TGTGCCTTCGGACTAGCGTCTCGGGAGCAGTACTTC; cdr3_aa: CAFGLASREQYF
v_call: TRBV9; j_call: TRBJ1-2; d_call: -; clone_size: -; cdr3_nt: TGTGCCAGCAGCGTAGACCCACAGAACTATGGCTACACCTTC; cdr3_aa: CASSVDPQNYGYTF
v_call: TRBV19; j_call: TRBJ1-4; d_call: -; clone_size: -; cdr3_nt: TGTGCCAGTAGTATTAGCAGGACTACTAATGAAAAACTGTTTTTT; cdr3_aa: CASSISRTTNEKLFF
v_call: TRBV15; j_call: TRBJ2-5; d_call: -; clone_size: -; cdr3_nt: TGTGCCACCAGCAGAGATAGCACTAGCTCGGAGACCCAGTACTTC; cdr3_aa: CATSRDSTSSETQYF
v_call: TRBV7-3; j_call: TRBJ2-7; d_call: -; clone_size: -; cdr3_nt: TGTGCCAGCAGCTTAACCCCTAGCTACGAGCAGTACTTC; cdr3_aa: CASSLTPSYEQYF
v_call: TRBV5-1; j_call: TRBJ2-7; d_call: TRBD2; clone_size: -; cdr3_nt: TGCGCCAGCAGCTTGGCAGCTAGCGGGAGGAACGAGCAGTACTTC; cdr3_aa: CASSLAASGRNEQYF
v_call: TRBV30; j_call: TRBJ1-1; d_call: -; clone_size: -; cdr3_nt: TGTGCCTGGAGTGTGGTTACTGAAGCTTTCTTT; cdr3_aa: CAWSVVTEAFF
v_call: TRBV2; j_call: TRBJ2-7; d_call: -; clone_size: -; cdr3_nt: TGTGCCAGCACCCCACTAAATCGGGGGACCGAGCAGTACTTC; cdr3_aa: CASTPLNRGTEQYF
v_call: TRBV5-1; j_call: TRBJ2-2; d_call: -; clone_size: few; cdr3_nt: TGCGCCAGCAGCGGGACAACGAACACCGGGGAGCTGTTTTTT; cdr3_aa: CASSGTTNTGELFF
v_call: TRBV19; j_call: TRBJ1-2; d_call: -; clone_size: -; cdr3_nt: TGTGCCAGTAGTATGGGAAGGTTTGGTGGCTACACCTTC; cdr3_aa: CASSMGRFGGYTF
v_call: TRBV5-1; j_call: TRBJ1-2; d_call: -; clone_size: -; cdr3_nt: TGCGCCAGCAGCCAAGAAGGGTCGGGCTATGGCTACACCTTC; cdr3_aa: CASSQEGSGYGYTF
v_call: TRBV5-6; j_call: TRBJ1-1; d_call: -; clone_size: -; cdr3_nt: TGTGCCAGCAGCTTGGTGGGGTTCGGGGCTTTCTTT; cdr3_aa: CASSLVGFGAFF
v_call: TRBV7-3; j_call: TRBJ1-1; d_call: -; clone_size: -; cdr3_nt: TGTGCCAGCAGCGAAAACTTGAACACTGAAGCTTTCTTT; cdr3_aa: CASSENLNTEAFF
v_call: TRBV6-1; j_call: TRBJ1-5; d_call: TRBD1; clone_size: -; cdr3_nt: TGTGCCAGCAGGACGACAGGGAACGGTCAGCCCCAGCATTTT; cdr3_aa: CASRTTGNGQPQHF
v_call: TRBV5-1; j_call: TRBJ2-2; d_call: -; clone_size: -; cdr3_nt: TGCGCCAGCAGCCTGGACAGTCCGAACACCGGGGAGCTGTTTTTT; cdr3_aa: CASSLDSPNTGELFF
v_call: TRBV7-8; j_call: TRBJ2-5; d_call: -; clone_size: -; cdr3_nt: TGTGCCAGCAGCTTATTCCGCCAGGGGGAGACCCAGTACTTC; cdr3_aa: CASSLFRQGETQYF
v_call: TRBV5-1; j_call: TRBJ2-3; d_call: -; clone_size: -; cdr3_nt: TGCGCCAGCAGCTTGGCTAGCGCGCGCACAGATACGCAGTATTTT; cdr3_aa: CASSLASARTDTQYF
v_call: TRBV7-3; j_call: TRBJ2-1; d_call: -; clone_size: -; cdr3_nt: TGTGCCAGCCCGTGGGAGCGGGAGCAGTTCTTC; cdr3_aa: CASPWEREQFF
v_call: TRBV7-2; j_call: TRBJ2-1; d_call: -; clone_size: -; cdr3_nt: TGTGCCAGCAGCTTAGGGGGGGGCGCTTACAATGAGCAGTTCTTC; cdr3_aa: CASSLGGGAYNEQFF
v_call: TRBV10-2; j_call: TRBJ2-1; d_call: -; clone_size: -; cdr3_nt: TGTGCCAGCAGTTACGGAACTATCGTCGGTGAGCAGTTCTTC; cdr3_aa: CASSYGTIVGEQFF
v_call: TRBV19; j_call: TRBJ2-7; d_call: -; clone_size: -; cdr3_nt: TGTGCCAGTAGTAGGGGTGCCGAGGGTACCTACGAGCAGTACTTC; cdr3_aa: CASSRGAEGTYEQYF
v_call: TRBV30; j_call: TRBJ1-5; d_call: -; clone_size: -; cdr3_nt: TGTGCCTGGAGTAACGGTGTAGGAGATCAGCCCCAGCATTTT; cdr3_aa: CAWSNGVGDQPQHF
v_call: TRBV5-1; j_call: TRBJ2-1; d_call: TRBD2; clone_size: few; cdr3_nt: TGCGCCAGCAGCTTGGCGGCTAGCGGTGACAATGAGCAGTTCTTC; cdr3_aa: CASSLAASGDNEQFF
v_call: TRBV18; j_call: TRBJ2-1; d_call: -; clone_size: -; cdr3_nt: TGTGCCAGCTCACCACTTACCGATGAGCAGTTCTTC; cdr3_aa: CASSPLTDEQFF
v_call: TRBV5-1; j_call: TRBJ2-7; d_call: TRBD2; clone_size: -; cdr3_nt: TGCGCCAGCAGCCCAGGACTAGCGAAGACCTACGAGCAGTACTTC; cdr3_aa: CASSPGLAKTYEQYF
v_call: TRBV10-3; j_call: TRBJ2-7; d_call: TRBD2; clone_size: -; cdr3_nt: TGTGCCATCAGTGAGGGATTAGCGGGAGGTGGCGAGCAGTACTTC; cdr3_aa: CAISEGLAGGGEQYF
v_call: TRBV18; j_call: TRBJ2-2; d_call: TRBD1; clone_size: -; cdr3_nt: TGTGCCAGCTCACCAGGCAGGGACAGAGGCAACACCGGGGAGCTGTTTTTT; cdr3_aa: CASSPGRDRGNTGELFF
v_call: TRBV7-9; j_call: TRBJ1-1; d_call: TRBD1; clone_size: -; cdr3_nt: TGTGCCAGCAGCTCCGCGGGGACAGTAGGCACTGAAGCTTTCTTT; cdr3_aa: CASSSAGTVGTEAFF
v_call: TRBV20-1; j_call: TRBJ2-1; d_call: -; clone_size: once; cdr3_nt: TGCAGTGTGGAGCCCTACAATGAGCAGTTCTTC; cdr3_aa: CSVEPYNEQFF
v_call: TRBV4-1; j_call: TRBJ1-3; d_call: TRBD1; clone_size: -; cdr3_nt: TGCGCCAGCAGTCTCTCACAGGGGGGATATGGAAACACCATATATTTT; cdr3_aa: CASSLSQGGYGNTIYF
v_call: TRBV2; j_call: TRBJ2-5; d_call: -; clone_size: -; cdr3_nt: TGTGCCAGCACTAGGGACTTAAAAGAGACCCAGTACTTC; cdr3_aa: CASTRDLKETQYF
v_call: TRBV6-6; j_call: TRBJ1-2; d_call: TRBD1; clone_size: -; cdr3_nt: TGTGCCAGCAGTCAGGGGACAGGGCCCGCCTATGGCTACACCTTC; cdr3_aa: CASSQGTGPAYGYTF
v_call: TRBV6-5; j_call: TRBJ2-7; d_call: TRBD1; clone_size: -; cdr3_nt: TGTGCCAGCAGGGCGGACAGGCCCCCCTACGAGCAGTACTTC; cdr3_aa: CASRADRPPYEQYF
v_call: TRBV29-1; j_call: TRBJ2-7; d_call: TRBD2; clone_size: once; cdr3_nt: TGCAGCGTTGCGGGACTAGCGGGAGAGGGAAGCTCCTACGAGCAGTACTTC; cdr3_aa: CSVAGLAGEGSSYEQYF
v_call: TRBV7-2; j_call: TRBJ1-2; d_call: -; clone_size: once; cdr3_nt: TGTGCCAGCAGCCGCTACAGGGAGGCTAACTATGGCTACACCTTC; cdr3_aa: CASSRYREANYGYTF
v_call: TRBV7-2; j_call: TRBJ2-3; d_call: -; clone_size: -; cdr3_nt: TGTGCCAGCAGCTCTAGCATAGTCACAGATACGCAGTATTTT; cdr3_aa: CASSSSIVTDTQYF
v_call: TRBV7-9; j_call: TRBJ2-3; d_call: TRBD1; clone_size: -; cdr3_nt: TGTGCCAGCAGCGAACGAGGACAGGGGATAGATACGCAGTATTTT; cdr3_aa: CASSERGQGIDTQYF
v_call: TRBV5-4; j_call: TRBJ2-7; d_call: TRBD1; clone_size: -; cdr3_nt: TGTGCCAGCAGCTTGGACAGGGGGCAGGAGCAGTACTTC; cdr3_aa: CASSLDRGQEQYF
v_call: TRBV5-4; j_call: TRBJ1-1; d_call: -; clone_size: once; cdr3_nt: TGTGCCAGCAGCTTGTGGCAGAACACTGAAGCTTTCTTT; cdr3_aa: CASSLWQNTEAFF
v_call: TRBV2; j_call: TRBJ2-5; d_call: TRBD2; clone_size: few; cdr3_nt: TGTGCCAGCAGTACTAGCGGACAGACCCAGTACTTC; cdr3_aa: CASSTSGQTQYF
v_call: TRBV7-9; j_call: TRBJ2-5; d_call: -; clone_size: -; cdr3_nt: TGTGCCAGCAGCCCCGGGGCGCAGGGGACCCAGTACTTC; cdr3_aa: CASSPGAQGTQYF
v_call: TRBV27; j_call: TRBJ1-2; d_call: -; clone_size: -; cdr3_nt: TGTGCCAGCTCTCGCCGAGAGACAGGAGGTGGCGGCTACACCTTC; cdr3_aa: CASSRRETGGGGYTF
v_call: TRBV7-9; j_call: TRBJ2-1; d_call: TRBD2; clone_size: few; cdr3_nt: TGTGCCAGCAGCTTAGGCCTAGCGGTAACTGATGAGCAGTTCTTC; cdr3_aa: CASSLGLAVTDEQFF
v_call: TRBV19; j_call: TRBJ2-6; d_call: TRBD2; clone_size: -; cdr3_nt: TGTGCCAGTAGTATAGCCGGGACTAGCGGTCCATCTGGGGCCAACGTCCTGACTTTC; cdr3_aa: CASSIAGTSGPSGANVLTF
v_call: TRBV19; j_call: TRBJ1-5; d_call: -; clone_size: many; cdr3_nt: TGTGCCAGTACCACGCCACTTGGGCCAGGACCGAATCAGCCCCAGCATTTT; cdr3_aa: CASTTPLGPGPNQPQHF
v_call: TRBV7-3; j_call: TRBJ1-2; d_call: TRBD1; clone_size: many; cdr3_nt: TGTGCCAGCAGCCTGCACAGGGGGCATAACTATGGCTACACCTTC; cdr3_aa: CASSLHRGHNYGYTF
v_call: TRBV28; j_call: TRBJ2-3; d_call: -; clone_size: -; cdr3_nt: TGTGCCAGCAGTTTATCTCAGGAGGATACGCAGTATTTT; cdr3_aa: CASSLSQEDTQYF
v_call: TRBV28; j_call: TRBJ1-5; d_call: -; clone_size: -; cdr3_nt: TGTGCCAGCAGTTTTGGGATTTTTAGCAATCAGCCCCAGCATTTT; cdr3_aa: CASSFGIFSNQPQHF